This T cell receptor (beta chain) stems from a study of beta chain features in type 1 diabetes (dated by TCRdb to 2016 to 2019). The study in broad terms: Mean age, gender distribution, total cell number and subset yield did not differ between patients and healthy donors. A total of 107,917,701 sorted cells were examined across all samples, and the number of cells per subset was strongly correlated with RNA yield. The study compared the TCRB repertoires of sorted circulating CD4+ T cell subsets in recently diagnosed type 1 diabetes patients with those in matched healthy donors. Regulatory and stem cell-like memory subsets were isolated from only 8 patients and roughly 8 healthy donors, whereas naive and central memory subsets came from all 30 or so donors.

Results the study describes overall, beyond this receptor: A moderate but significant shortening of TCRB CDR3 length was observed in type 1 diabetes patients in all four CD4+ subsets. The naive, central memory and regulatory TCRB repertoires appeared to resemble one another more closely among patients than among healthy donors. HLA sub-analyses involved small numbers of individuals, so any influence of HLA type on TCRB rearrangement remained unresolved. At VDJ recombination sites, type 1 diabetes patients had fewer insertions and more deleted nucleotides, which implies abnormalities in thymic rearrangement. Sequencing cDNA rather than genomic DNA could over-represent highly expressing activated cells, although activation and CD3 levels did not differ between groups. Shorter templates might have been favored by PCR, but patient and control samples were amplified and corrected together, so both groups would have been affected equally by any skew.

From each donor, a single peripheral blood sample of approximately 0.11 L on average was drawn into heparinised tubes. A BD FACSAria II was used to sort naive, central memory, regulatory and stem cell-like memory CD4+ T cells with a panel that included CD45RO, CCR7, CD25, CD127, CD95 and CD27. Purity was above 95% for every sorted population. PBMCs were separated immediately by Lymphoprep density gradient centrifugation and were stained directly, without being cultured. So that batch effects would be minimized, each experiment stained and sorted samples in pairs, pairing one healthy donor with one patient. All of the isolated RNA was reverse transcribed with the High Capacity cDNA Reverse Transcription Kit, so expressed TCRB transcripts were sequenced. Deep immunoSEQ sequencing was performed on naive, central memory and regulatory T cell samples, with an average of around 3.4 million total reads per sample. After sorted cells were lysed in RLT buffer, RNA was extracted with DNase-treated RNeasy Micro or Mini kits, with the choice depending on cell number. Each cell subset was processed on its own to prevent cross-contamination, while patient and healthy donor samples were processed together. TCRB sequences were amplified from cDNA with the immunoSEQ multiplex PCR, producing 87-bp fragments spanning the CDR3 region. Sequencing of the amplicons was performed on the Illumina HiSeq platform. The source study handled its data this way. Synthetic template baselines were used to correct PCR bias computationally, reads within Hamming distance 2 were collapsed, and singletons that could not be merged were discarded. Reads were aligned against IMGT to assign V, D and J genes, CDR3 length and insertions or deletions at six rearrangement sites. Within each subset, clonotype counts were normalized to sorted cell number, after which true diversity and Gini coefficients were computed with the tcR R package. The overlap coefficient, calculated on TCRB nucleotide sequences, was used to quantify repertoire sharing. Out-of-frame TCRB sequences from naive cells were analyzed to stand in for the pre-selection repertoire. TCRdb stores this immuneACCESS table with in-frame sequences only. Part of the clones is absent; in the studies checked, under half of the shortfall reflects unresolved V genes, and no reason is known for the rest. Clone size and the V and J calls come from that table; the DNA yielded D and trimming. The sample table records 200,000 to 300,000 clones; roughly 21% of these occur just once. The ten biggest clones cover less than 0.03% of the sample.

Only a few counts were recorded for this clone. Its antigen is currently not known. There are no base qualities to consult, and no much larger clone falls within one base. V is trimmed back by 6 bases and J by 0 bases, and the junction contains 6 bases that no gene match accounts for. The germline V gene supplies CDR1 SGHRS and CDR2 YFSETQ. Inclusive of the bounding cysteine and phenylalanine, the CDR3 is 15 residues long. Just the 45-base CDR3 DNA is kept, in frame starting at base 1. The sequence is built from TRBV5-1 and TRBJ1-5, and 7 junction bases match TRBD1. This TCR was sampled from a woman aged 40 to 55 with type 1 diabetes. Sequencing used naive CD4+ T cells from blood. The cell subset or site label here, explained by the study, means: true naive CD4+ T cells. The nucleotides are TGCGCCAGCAAACGGGACAGTGATAGCAATCAGCCCCAGCATTTT. The encoded protein is CASKRDSDSNQPQHF.